This entry features one TCR beta chain sequence. This clonotype came up many times. What antigen it recognizes has not been identified. No base quality information exists; no much larger clone differs at one position. These data are taken from a study of molecular identifiers for immune sequencing clone quantification (dated by TCRdb to the late 2010s). As for the study more broadly: For a replicate experiment, RNA from around 20,000 or 99,000 naive CD8 T cells was divided into five aliquots, and four of the five aliquots were sequenced. This methods study benchmarked molecular-identifier clustering-based TCR repertoire sequencing (MIDCIRS) and TCR RNA copy counting, using CD8 T cells to do so.

General study outcomes and caveats: The naive libraries included spiked-in Jurkat TCR RNA (more than nine copies' worth), and this Jurkat TCR RNA is not part of the donor repertoire. Modeling gave about 3.2 recovered TCR RNA copies per cell versus 9.5 to 10 by digital PCR, implying roughly 29% capture efficiency. When barcode sub-clustering was left out, chimeric consensus sequences inflated TCR diversity, with chimeras reaching as high as 47%. Identical TCR molecules sharing a barcode could cause highly expanded clone sizes to be underestimated. Spiked-in Jurkat TCR RNA equivalent to a single cell was reported to be detectable even among approximately 900,000 naive CD8 T cells. In CMV-specific effector cells, over 97% of molecules were held by clones above 20 RNA copies, whereas under 1% of molecules were held by such clones in naive cells.

Libraries of naive CD8 T cells were generated from around 20,000 to 990,000 sorted cells, with 10%, 30% or 50% of the purified RNA used. Naive CD8 T cells, defined as CD8+CD4-CCR7+CD45RA+, were FACS-sorted into RLT Plus buffer on a BD FACSAria II. Detection sensitivity was tested by spiking Jurkat RNA equal to roughly ten TCR copies' worth into samples containing roughly 17,000-1,100,000 naive CD8 T cells. CD8 T cells were enriched with RosetteSep CD8+ T Cell Enrichment Cocktail and Ficoll-Paque, followed by ACK red cell lysis. V gives up 2 bases and J gives up 4 bases, and the segment between their germline ends measures 15 bases. Counted from cysteine to phenylalanine, this CDR3 has 16 amino acids. Left in the record is the CDR3 DNA by itself, 48 bases read in frame from the first base. Library preparation employed PCR. Data came from a NextSeq 500. Bulk TCR libraries were prepared as previously described, using TCR primers listed in Table S5. Total RNA was purified with the Qiagen AllPrep DNA/RNA kit. Before analysis, reads from multiple sequencing runs of one library were combined. As for how the authors treated the data: Reads were retained only if their TCR constant sequence matched exactly, and those retained reads were trimmed to 150 nt and grouped according to their 12-nt molecular barcodes. Reads in each barcode group were sub-clustered using a 15% Levenshtein threshold, and a quality-weighted consensus sequence was built for each RNA molecule. Non-functional sequences were filtered out, along with any lower-count sequence sitting one edit away from another sequence. Based on fitting two negative binomial distributions, any barcode sub-cluster with under 20% of the maximum read count was discarded. TCRdb trimmed the raw reads at Q25, called clones with MiXCR and kept productive beta chains. When rows share a CDR3 protein, they turn into one entry using the most common DNA and genes. TCRdb, not the original authors, processed these V and J calls. The sample contains 85,000 to 100,000 distinct CDR3 sequences, 20% to 25% of them found a single time. The ten largest make up 0.94% of the sample.

The sequence links TRBV12-3 or TRBV12-4 to TRBJ2-1; the D gene is perhaps TRBD2, on 6 matching bases. Sequenced input: naive CD8+ T cells from blood, with Jurkat cell RNA spiked in. The cell subset or site label, read with the paper, signifies: FACS-sorted CD8+CD4-CCR7+CD45RA+ naive T cells. The source of this sequence is a human donor in good health. Some libraries in this study had Jurkat cell RNA spiked in. The DNA is as follows: TGTGCCAGCAGTTTATTGCTAGCGCCGTTTTACAATGAGCAGTTCTTC. Its protein product is CASSLLLAPFYNEQFF.